The sequence of this TCR beta chain was determined in a study of cytomegalovirus exposure and HLA in healthy donors. At the level of the study: Early on, a data release was issued that held roughly 80 million unique TCRs from HLA-typed donors. Study findings and constraints: The Asian-associated ancestry cluster reportedly had fewer N-insertions than the roughly 670-donor mean in a later analysis. Across donors, sequencing depth was assumed by presence/absence analyses to be roughly uniform. Clonal expansion, a later analysis showed, was greater in HLA-associated TCR beta chains than in equally common others.

V was trimmed by 1 base and J by 0 bases, leaving 4 bases between them. The CDR3 has 15 residues. CDR1 KGHSH and CDR2 LQKENI come from the germline V gene. As regards this clone: Its antigen remains unidentified.

PCR was performed using 60 Vbeta and 13 Jbeta primers. Here immunoSEQ multiplex PCR was the method, and the copy in TCRdb shows in-frame clones only, minus some. The sample lists 95,000 to 150,000 clones, about 62% occurring once. The V and J genes are TRBV18 and TRBJ2-6, with unresolved D. The specimen sequenced was PBMCs. The origin of this receptor is a woman between 35 and 50 years old in good health and CMV-seropositive. CDR3 sequence: CASSPLDSGANVLTF. As DNA, the CDR3 is TGTGCCAGCTCACCACTAGACTCTGGGGCCAACGTCCTGACTTTC.